This TCR beta chain was captured by sequencing in a study of blood T cell repertoires in COVID-19. Whole-study context: Italy, Spain and the United States were the sources of the convalescent and acute COVID-19 samples. PBMCs, B-cell-depleted T cells, or T cells were the source of the cDNA or gDNA that made up the material.

Participant ages covered about 18 to 89 years across 24 US areas. Participants' reported clinical history set cohort assignment. The CDR3 loop spans 16 amino acids. Trimming cost V 4 bases and J 6 bases, with 22 bases left between them. The germline CDR1 and CDR2 sequences are SGHRS and YFSETQ. Profiled with immunoSEQ multiplex PCR; TCRdb holds only in-frame clones, not every one. The table has about 480,000 clones, about 85% seen once; the top ten hold 8.3%. The sequenced sample consisted of PBMCs or T cells enriched from blood (not recorded which). The receptor's source is a woman aged 55-75 years who had recovered from COVID-19. V gene TRBV5-1 combines with J gene TRBJ1-1; possible D gene TRBD1, 5 bases. CDR3 nucleotide sequence: TGCGCCAGCAGCCGCGGTTTAACAGGCGATACTTCTGAAGCTTTCTTT. Translation: CASSRGLTGDTSEAFF.